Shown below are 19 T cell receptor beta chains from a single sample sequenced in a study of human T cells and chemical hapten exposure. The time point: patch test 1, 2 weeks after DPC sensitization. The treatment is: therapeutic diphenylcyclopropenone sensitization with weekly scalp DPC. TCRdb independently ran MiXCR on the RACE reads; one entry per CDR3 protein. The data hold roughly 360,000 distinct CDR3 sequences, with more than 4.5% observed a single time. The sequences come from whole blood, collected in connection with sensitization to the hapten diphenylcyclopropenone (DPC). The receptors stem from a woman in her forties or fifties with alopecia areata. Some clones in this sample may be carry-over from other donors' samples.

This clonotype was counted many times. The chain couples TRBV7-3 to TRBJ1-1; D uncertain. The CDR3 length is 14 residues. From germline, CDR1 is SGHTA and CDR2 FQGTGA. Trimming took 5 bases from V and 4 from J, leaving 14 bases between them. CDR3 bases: TGTGCCAGCAGCCCCACAGAAGAGGTCACTGAAGCTTTCTTT. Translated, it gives CASSPTEEVTEAFF.

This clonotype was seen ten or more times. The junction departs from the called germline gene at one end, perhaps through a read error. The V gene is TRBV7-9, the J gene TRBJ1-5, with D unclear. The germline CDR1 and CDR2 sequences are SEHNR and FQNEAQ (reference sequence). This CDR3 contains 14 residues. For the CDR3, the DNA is TGCGCCAGCAGCTTGGGGTCAGGCAATCAGCCCCAGCATTTT. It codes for CASSLGSGNQPQHF. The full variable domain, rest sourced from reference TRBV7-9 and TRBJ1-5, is DTGVSQNPRHKITKRGQNVTFRCDPISEHNRLYWYRQTLGQGPEFLTYFQNEAQLEKSRLLSDRFSAERPKGSFSTLEIQRTEQGDSAMYLCASSLGSGNQPQHFGDGTRLSIL.

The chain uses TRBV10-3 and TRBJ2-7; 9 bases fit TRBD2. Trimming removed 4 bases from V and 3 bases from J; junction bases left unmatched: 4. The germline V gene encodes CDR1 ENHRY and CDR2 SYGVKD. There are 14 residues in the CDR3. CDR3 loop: CAISGLAEGYEQYF. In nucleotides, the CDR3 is TGTGCCATCAGTGGACTAGCGGAGGGCTACGAGCAGTACTTC.

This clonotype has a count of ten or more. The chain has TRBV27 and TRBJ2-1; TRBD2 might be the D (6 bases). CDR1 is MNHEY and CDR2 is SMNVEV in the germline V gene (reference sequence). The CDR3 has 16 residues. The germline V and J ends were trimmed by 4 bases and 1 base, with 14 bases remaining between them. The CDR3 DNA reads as TGTGCCAGCAGTTCCCCGCGGGGTTGGTCCTACAATGAGCAGTTCTTC. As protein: CASSSPRGWSYNEQFF.

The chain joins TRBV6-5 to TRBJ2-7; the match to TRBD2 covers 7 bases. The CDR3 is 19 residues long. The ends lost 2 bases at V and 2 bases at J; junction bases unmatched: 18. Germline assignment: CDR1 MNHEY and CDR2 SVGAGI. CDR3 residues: CASSYPLGPERDPTYEQYF. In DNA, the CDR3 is TGTGCCAGCAGTTACCCCTTAGGGCCCGAGCGGGACCCTACCTACGAGCAGTACTTC.

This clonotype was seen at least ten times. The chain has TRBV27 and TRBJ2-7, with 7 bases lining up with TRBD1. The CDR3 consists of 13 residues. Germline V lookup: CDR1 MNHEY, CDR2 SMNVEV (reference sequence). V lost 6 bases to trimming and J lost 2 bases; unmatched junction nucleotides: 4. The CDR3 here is CASSPRGTYEQYF. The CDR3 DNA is TGTGCCAGCAGCCCCAGGGGGACCTACGAGCAGTACTTC.

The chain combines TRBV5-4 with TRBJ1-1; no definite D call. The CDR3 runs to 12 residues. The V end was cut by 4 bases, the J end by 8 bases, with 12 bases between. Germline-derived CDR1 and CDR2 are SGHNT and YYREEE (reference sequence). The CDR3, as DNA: TGTGCCAGCAGCGGCGGACCGGCGGAAGCTTTCTTT. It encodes CASSGGPAEAFF.

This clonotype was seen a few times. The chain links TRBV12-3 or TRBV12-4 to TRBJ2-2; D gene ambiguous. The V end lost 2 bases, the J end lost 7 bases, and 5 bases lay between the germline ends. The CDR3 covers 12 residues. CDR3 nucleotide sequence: TGTGCCAGCAGTTTAATTGACGGGGAGCTGTTTTTT. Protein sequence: CASSLIDGELFF.

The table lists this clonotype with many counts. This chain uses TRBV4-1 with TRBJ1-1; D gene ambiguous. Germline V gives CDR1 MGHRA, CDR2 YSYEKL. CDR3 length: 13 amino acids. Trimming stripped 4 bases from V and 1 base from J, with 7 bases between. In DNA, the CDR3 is TGCGCCAGCAGCCCCACTAAGAACACTGAAGCTTTCTTT. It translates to CASSPTKNTEAFF.

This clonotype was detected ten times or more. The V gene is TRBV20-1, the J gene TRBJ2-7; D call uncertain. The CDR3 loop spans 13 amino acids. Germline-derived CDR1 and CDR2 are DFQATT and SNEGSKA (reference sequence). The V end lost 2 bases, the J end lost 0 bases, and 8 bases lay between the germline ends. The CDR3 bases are TGCAGTGCTAGAAGCGTTAGCTCCTACGAGCAGTACTTC. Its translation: CSARSVSSYEQYF.

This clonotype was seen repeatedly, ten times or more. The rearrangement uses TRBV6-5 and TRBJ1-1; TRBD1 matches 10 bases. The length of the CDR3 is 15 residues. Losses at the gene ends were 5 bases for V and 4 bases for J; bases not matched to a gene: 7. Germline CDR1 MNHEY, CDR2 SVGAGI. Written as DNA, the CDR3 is TGTGCCAGCAGTCGCGGGACAGGGGTCGGCACTGAAGCTTTCTTT. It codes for CASSRGTGVGTEAFF.

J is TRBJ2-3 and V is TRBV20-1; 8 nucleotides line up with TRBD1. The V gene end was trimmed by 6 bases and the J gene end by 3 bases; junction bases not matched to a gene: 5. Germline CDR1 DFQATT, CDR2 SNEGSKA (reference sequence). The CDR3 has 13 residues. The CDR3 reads CSALTGATDTQYF. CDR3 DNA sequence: TGCAGTGCCTTGACAGGGGCAACAGATACGCAGTATTTT.

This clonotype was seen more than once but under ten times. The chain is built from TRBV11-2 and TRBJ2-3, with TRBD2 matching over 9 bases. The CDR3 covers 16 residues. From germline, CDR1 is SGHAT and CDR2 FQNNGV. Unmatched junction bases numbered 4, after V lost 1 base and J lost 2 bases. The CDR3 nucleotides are TGTGCCAGCAGCTTAGGGCCTAGCGGGGACACAGATACGCAGTATTTT. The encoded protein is CASSLGPSGDTDTQYF.

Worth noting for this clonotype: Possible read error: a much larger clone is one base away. The CDR3 loop is CSAARGDQSQHF. CDR3 nucleotide sequence: TGCAGTGCTGCACGCGGGGATCAGTCCCAGCATTTT. The rearrangement joins TRBV20-1 to TRBJ1-5, with unresolved D. CDR1 is DFQATT, CDR2 SNEGSKA, per germline (reference sequence). CDR3 length equals 12 residues.

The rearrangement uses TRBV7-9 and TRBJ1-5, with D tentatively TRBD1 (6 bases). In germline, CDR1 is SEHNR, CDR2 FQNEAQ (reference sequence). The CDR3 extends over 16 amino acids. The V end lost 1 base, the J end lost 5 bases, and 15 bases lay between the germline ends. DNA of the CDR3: TGTGCCAGCAGCTTAGGTAGCAGGGGCCACCATCAGCCCCAGCATTTT. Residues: CASSLGSRGHHQPQHF. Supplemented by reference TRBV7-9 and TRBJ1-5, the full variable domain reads DTGVSQNPRHKITKRGQNVTFRCDPISEHNRLYWYRQTLGQGPEFLTYFQNEAQLEKSRLLSDRFSAERPKGSFSTLEIQRTEQGDSAMYLCASSLGSRGHHQPQHFGDGTRLSIL.

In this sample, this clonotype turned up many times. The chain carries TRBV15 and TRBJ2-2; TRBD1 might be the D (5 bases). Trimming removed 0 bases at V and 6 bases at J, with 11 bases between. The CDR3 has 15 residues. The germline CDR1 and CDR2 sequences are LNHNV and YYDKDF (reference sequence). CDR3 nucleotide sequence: TGTGCCACCAGCAGAGATTCACAGGTTTCCGGGGAGCTGTTTTTT. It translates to CATSRDSQVSGELFF.

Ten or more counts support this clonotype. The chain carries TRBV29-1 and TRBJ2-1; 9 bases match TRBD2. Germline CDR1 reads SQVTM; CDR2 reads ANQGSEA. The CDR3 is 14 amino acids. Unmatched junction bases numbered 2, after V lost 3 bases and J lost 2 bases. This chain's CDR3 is CSVESGGTYNEQFF. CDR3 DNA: TGCAGCGTTGAGAGCGGGGGGACCTACAATGAGCAGTTCTTC.

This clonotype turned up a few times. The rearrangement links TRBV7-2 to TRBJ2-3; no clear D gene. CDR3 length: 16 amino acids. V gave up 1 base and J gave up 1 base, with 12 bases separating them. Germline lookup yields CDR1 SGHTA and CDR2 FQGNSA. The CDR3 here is CASSLELERGTDTQYF. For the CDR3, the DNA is TGTGCCAGCAGCTTAGAATTGGAGCGAGGCACAGATACGCAGTATTTT.

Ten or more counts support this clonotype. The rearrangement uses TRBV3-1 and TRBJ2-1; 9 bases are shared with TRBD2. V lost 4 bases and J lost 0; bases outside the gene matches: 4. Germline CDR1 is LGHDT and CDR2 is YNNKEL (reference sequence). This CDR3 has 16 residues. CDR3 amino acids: CASSRASGTSYNEQFF. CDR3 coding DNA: TGTGCCAGCAGCCGCGCTAGCGGGACCTCCTACAATGAGCAGTTCTTC.